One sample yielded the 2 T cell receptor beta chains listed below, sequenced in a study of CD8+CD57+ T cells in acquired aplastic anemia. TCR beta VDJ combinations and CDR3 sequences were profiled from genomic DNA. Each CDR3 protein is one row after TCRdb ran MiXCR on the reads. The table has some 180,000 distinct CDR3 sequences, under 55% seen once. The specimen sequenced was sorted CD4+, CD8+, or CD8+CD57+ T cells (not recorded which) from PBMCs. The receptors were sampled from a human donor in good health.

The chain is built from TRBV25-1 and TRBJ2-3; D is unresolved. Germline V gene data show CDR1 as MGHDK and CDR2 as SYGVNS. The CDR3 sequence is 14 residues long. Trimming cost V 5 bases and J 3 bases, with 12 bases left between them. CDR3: CASSPATETDTQYF. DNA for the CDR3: TGTGCCAGCAGTCCAGCAACAGAGACAGATACGCAGTATTTT. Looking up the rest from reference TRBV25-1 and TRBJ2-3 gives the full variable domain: EADIYQTPRYLVIGTGKKITLECSQTMGHDKMYWYQQDPGMELHLIHYSYGVNSTEKGDLSSESTVSRIRTEHFPLTLESARPSHTSQYLCASSPATETDTQYFGPGTRLTVL.

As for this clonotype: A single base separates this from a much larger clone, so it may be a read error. The CDR3: CSSSPGDEQYF. The CDR3 DNA sequence: TGTTCCAGCTCACCAGGGGACGAGCAGTACTTC. The rearrangement uses TRBV18 and TRBJ2-7; maybe TRBD1 (6 bases). This CDR3 region has 11 residues. Germline V gene sequence: CDR1 KGHSH, CDR2 LQKENI.